This is a list of T cell receptor beta chains from one sample in a study of blood T cell repertoires in COVID-19. Sequencing was performed with immunoSEQ multiplex PCR; in TCRdb, only in-frame clones are kept and a portion is missing. Among 150,000 to 200,000 clones listed, 85% to 95% were seen once. Sequencing was carried out using peripheral blood. The origin of the receptors is a woman aged 60-75 years with COVID-19, enrolled during active disease. Each CDR3 is given without its conserved first and last residue.

CDR3: ASSLRGKMNTEAF; V: TRBV3-1/TRBV3-2
CDR3: ASSIDPRDTEAF; V: TRBV9
CDR3: ASSQTGDSNYGYT; V: TRBV14
CDR3: ASSQVFGTGDTGELF; V: TRBV3-1/TRBV3-2
CDR3: ASSEVLEGWYEQY; V: TRBV2
CDR3: ASSWRGQGSRETQY; V: TRBV6-2/TRBV6-3
CDR3: ASSFRNLYYGYT; V: TRBV7-9
CDR3: ASSLSTGRSNQPQH; V: TRBV5-5
CDR3: ASSRQVGEKLF; V: TRBV18
CDR3: ASSLANEQF; V: TRBV3-1/TRBV3-2
CDR3: ASSRDREFGYT; V: TRBV19
CDR3: ASSFGRANTEAF; V: TRBV7-2
CDR3: ASKLADYTGELF; V: TRBV28
CDR3: ASSLNPGTGGVGYT; V: TRBV7-3
CDR3: ASSTSGQETQY; V: TRBV11-2
CDR3: ASSMRTGEETQY; V: TRBV19
CDR3: ASSNLGRMNTEAF; V: TRBV19
CDR3: ASSRERGDTIKQF; V: TRBV6-2/TRBV6-3
CDR3: ASSFDRGVTEAF; V: TRBV5-4
CDR3: ASSLGDRGLTGELF; V: TRBV7-7